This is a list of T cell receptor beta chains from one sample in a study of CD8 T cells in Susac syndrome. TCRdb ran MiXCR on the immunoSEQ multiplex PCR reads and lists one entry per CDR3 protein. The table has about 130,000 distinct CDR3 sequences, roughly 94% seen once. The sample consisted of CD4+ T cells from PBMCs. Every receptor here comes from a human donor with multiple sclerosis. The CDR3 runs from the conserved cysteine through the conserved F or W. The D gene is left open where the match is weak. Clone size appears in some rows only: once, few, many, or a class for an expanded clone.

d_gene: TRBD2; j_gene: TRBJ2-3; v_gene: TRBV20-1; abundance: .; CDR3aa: CSARGTSGGMVTQYF; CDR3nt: TGCAGTGCTAGGGGGACTAGCGGGGGGATGGTTACGCAGTATTTT
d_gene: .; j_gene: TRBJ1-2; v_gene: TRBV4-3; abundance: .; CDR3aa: CASSGTGAFNYGYTF; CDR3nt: TGCGCCAGCAGCGGAACCGGGGCCTTTAACTATGGCTACACCTTC
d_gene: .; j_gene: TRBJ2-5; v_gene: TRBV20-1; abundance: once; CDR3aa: CSARDPRSEETQYF; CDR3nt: TGCAGTGCTAGAGATCCTCGGAGCGAGGAGACCCAGTACTTC
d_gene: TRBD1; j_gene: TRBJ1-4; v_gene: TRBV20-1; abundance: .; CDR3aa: CSAARTGLHEKLFF; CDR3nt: TGCAGTGCCGCCCGGACAGGCCTACATGAAAAACTGTTTTTT
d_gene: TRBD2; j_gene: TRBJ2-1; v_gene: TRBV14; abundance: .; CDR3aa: CASSQDLGGEQFF; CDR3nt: TGTGCCAGCAGCCAAGATCTGGGAGGGGAGCAGTTCTTC
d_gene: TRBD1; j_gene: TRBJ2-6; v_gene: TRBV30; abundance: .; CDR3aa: CAWSGTGLLSSGANVLTF; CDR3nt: TGTGCCTGGAGTGGGACAGGCCTTCTCAGCTCTGGGGCCAACGTCCTGACTTTC
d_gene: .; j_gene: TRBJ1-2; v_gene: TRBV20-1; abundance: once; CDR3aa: CSAVSTGSNYGYTF; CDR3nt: TGCAGTGCTGTTAGTACGGGTTCTAACTATGGCTACACCTTC
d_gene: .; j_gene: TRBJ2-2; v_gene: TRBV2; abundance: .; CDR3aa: CASGRTNTGELFF; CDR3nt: TGTGCCAGCGGGAGGACGAACACCGGGGAGCTGTTTTTT
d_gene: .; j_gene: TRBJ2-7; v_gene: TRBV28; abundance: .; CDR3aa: CASSLETVSYEQYF; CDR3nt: TGTGCCAGCAGTCTAGAGACGGTATCCTACGAGCAGTACTTC
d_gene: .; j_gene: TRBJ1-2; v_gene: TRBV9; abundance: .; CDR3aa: CASSVGLGVTNYGYTF; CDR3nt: TGTGCCAGCAGCGTAGGTCTGGGGGTAACTAACTATGGCTACACCTTC
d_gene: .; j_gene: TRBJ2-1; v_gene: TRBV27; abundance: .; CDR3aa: CASRLPGRASYNEQFF; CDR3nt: TGTGCCAGCAGACTCCCGGGTCGGGCTTCCTACAATGAGCAGTTCTTC
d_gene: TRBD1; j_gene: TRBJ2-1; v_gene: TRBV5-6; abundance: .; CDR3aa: CASSPRTGSSNEQFF; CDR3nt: TGTGCCAGCAGCCCCAGGACAGGGAGCAGCAATGAGCAGTTCTTC
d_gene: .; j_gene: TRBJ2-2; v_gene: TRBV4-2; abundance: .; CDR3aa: CASSQGGFGELFF; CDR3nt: TGTGCCAGCAGCCAGGGTGGTTTCGGGGAGCTGTTTTTT
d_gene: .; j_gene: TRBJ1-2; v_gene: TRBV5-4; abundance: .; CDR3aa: CASSLVGPSLGYTF; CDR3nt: TGTGCCAGCAGCTTGGTGGGGCCTTCCCTCGGCTACACCTTC
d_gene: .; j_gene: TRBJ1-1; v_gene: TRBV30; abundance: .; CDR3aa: CAWSLQNTEAFF; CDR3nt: TGTGCCTGGAGCCTCCAGAACACTGAAGCTTTCTTT
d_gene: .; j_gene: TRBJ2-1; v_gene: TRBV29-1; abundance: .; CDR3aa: CSAGGRPQGNEQFF; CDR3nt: TGCAGCGCCGGCGGCAGGCCTCAAGGCAATGAGCAGTTCTTC
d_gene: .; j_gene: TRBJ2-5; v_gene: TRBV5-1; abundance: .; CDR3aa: CASSLSLRETQYF; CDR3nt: TGCGCCAGCAGCTTGAGTCTTCGAGAGACCCAGTACTTC
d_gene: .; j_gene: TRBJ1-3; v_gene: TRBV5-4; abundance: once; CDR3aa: CASHKGAGNTIYF; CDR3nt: TGTGCATCCCATAAGGGGGCTGGAAACACCATATATTTT
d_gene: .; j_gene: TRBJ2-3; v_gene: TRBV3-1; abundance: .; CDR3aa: CASSTGSTTPDTQYF; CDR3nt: TGTGCCAGCAGTACAGGGTCCACGACTCCAGATACGCAGTATTTT
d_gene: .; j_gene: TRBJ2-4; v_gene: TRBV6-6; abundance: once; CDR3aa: CASSYVDGRAKNIQYF; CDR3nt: TGTGCCAGCAGTTACGTCGACGGGCGGGCCAAAAACATTCAGTACTTC
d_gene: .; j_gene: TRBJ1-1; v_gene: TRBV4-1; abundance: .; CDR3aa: CASSQGQGYWAFF; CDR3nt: TGCGCCAGCAGCCAAGGGCAGGGGTATTGGGCTTTCTTT
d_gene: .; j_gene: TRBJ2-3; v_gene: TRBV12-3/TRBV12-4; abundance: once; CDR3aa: CASGLTTVTDTQYF; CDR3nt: TGTGCCAGCGGGTTGACGACAGTTACAGATACGCAGTATTTT
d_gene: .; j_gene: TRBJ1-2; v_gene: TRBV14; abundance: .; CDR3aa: CASSQERTAYDYTF; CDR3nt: TGTGCCAGCAGCCAAGAACGAACAGCCTATGACTACACCTTC
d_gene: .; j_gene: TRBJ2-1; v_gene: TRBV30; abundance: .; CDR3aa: CAWTPRLEQFF; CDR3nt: TGTGCCTGGACACCCAGGCTTGAGCAGTTCTTC
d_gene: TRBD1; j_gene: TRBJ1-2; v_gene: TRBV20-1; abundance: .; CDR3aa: CSATGTDNYGYTF; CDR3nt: TGCAGTGCTACCGGGACAGATAACTATGGCTACACCTTC
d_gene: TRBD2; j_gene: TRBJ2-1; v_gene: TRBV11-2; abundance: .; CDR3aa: CASSLARGAQNEQFF; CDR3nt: TGTGCCAGCAGCTTAGCGCGGGGGGCCCAAAATGAGCAGTTCTTC
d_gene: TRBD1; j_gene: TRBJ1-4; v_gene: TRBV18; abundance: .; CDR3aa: CASSPQKGQENEKLFF; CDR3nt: TGTGCCAGCTCACCACAAAAGGGACAGGAAAATGAAAAACTGTTTTTT
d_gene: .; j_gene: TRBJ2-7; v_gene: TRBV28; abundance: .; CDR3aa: CASSDRIYFYEQYF; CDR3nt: TGTGCCAGCAGTGACAGGATTTACTTCTACGAGCAGTACTTC
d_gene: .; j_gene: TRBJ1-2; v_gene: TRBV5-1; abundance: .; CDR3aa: CASSILPGPNYGYTF; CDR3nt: TGCGCCAGCAGCATATTACCGGGGCCGAACTATGGCTACACCTTC
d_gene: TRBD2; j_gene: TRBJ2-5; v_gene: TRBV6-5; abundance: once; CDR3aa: CASSLAGGPKTQYF; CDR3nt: TGTGCCAGCAGTCTAGCGGGGGGGCCAAAGACCCAGTACTTC
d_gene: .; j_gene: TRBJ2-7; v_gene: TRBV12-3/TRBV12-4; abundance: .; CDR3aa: CASSSRQFYEQYF; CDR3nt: TGTGCCAGCAGTTCCAGACAGTTCTACGAGCAGTACTTC
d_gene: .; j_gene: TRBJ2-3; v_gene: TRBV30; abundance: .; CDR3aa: CAWSVTGSGRDTQYF; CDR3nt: TGTGCCTGGAGTGTAACCGGTAGCGGTAGAGATACGCAGTATTTT
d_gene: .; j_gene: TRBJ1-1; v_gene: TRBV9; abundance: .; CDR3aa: CASSGGGDTEAFF; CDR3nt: TGTGCCAGCAGCGGAGGAGGGGACACTGAAGCTTTCTTT
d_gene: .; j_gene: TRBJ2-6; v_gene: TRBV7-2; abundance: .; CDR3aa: CASSLAGGSGANVLTF; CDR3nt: TGTGCCAGCAGCTTAGCGGGGGGCTCTGGGGCCAACGTCCTGACTTTC
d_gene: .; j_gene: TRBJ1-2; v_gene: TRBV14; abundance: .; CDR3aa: CASSQDSTYGYTF; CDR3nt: TGTGCCAGCAGCCAAGATTCAACCTATGGCTACACCTTC
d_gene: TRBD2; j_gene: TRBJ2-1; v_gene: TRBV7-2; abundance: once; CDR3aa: CAGTPSGTSYNEQFF; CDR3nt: TGTGCCGGCACCCCTAGCGGGACTTCCTACAATGAGCAGTTCTTC
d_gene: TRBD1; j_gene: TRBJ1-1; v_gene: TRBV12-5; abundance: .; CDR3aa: CASGSPNTNRGEAFF; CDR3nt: TGTGCTAGTGGTTCACCCAATACCAACAGGGGTGAAGCTTTCTTT
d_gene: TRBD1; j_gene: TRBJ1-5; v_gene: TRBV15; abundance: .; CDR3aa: CATSGMPGQGAVSNQPQHF; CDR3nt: TGTGCCACCAGCGGTATGCCGGGACAGGGGGCGGTAAGCAATCAGCCCCAGCATTTT
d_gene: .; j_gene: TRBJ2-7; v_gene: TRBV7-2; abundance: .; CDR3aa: CASSNSNYEQYF; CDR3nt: TGTGCCAGCTCAAATTCCAACTACGAGCAGTACTTC
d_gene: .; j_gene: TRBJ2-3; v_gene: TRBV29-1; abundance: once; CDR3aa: CSVEVGTTSTDTQYF; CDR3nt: TGCAGCGTTGAAGTGGGGACCACTAGCACAGATACGCAGTATTTT
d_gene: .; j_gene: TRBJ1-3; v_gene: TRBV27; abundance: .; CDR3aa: CASSLSRGGNTIYF; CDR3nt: TGTGCCAGCAGTTTATCCAGGGGAGGGAACACCATATATTTT
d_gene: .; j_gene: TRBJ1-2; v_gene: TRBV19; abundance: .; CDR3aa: CASNWLGNYGYTF; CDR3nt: TGTGCCAGTAATTGGCTGGGGAACTATGGCTACACCTTC
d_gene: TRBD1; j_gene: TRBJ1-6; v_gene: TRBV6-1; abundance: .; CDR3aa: CASLRGTASSYNSPLHF; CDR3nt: TGTGCCAGCCTGCGCGGGACAGCCAGCTCCTATAATTCACCCCTCCACTTT
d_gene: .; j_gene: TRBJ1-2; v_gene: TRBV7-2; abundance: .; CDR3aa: CASSTSRRGVGGYTF; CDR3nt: TGTGCCAGCAGCACATCGAGGAGGGGGGTAGGAGGCTACACCTTC
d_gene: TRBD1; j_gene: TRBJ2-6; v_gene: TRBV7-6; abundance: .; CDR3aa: CASSPTGIGANVLTF; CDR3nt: TGTGCCAGCAGCCCGACAGGGATCGGGGCCAACGTCCTGACTTTC
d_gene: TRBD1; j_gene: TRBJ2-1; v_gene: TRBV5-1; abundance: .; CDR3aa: CASSRDRFYNEQFF; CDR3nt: TGCGCCAGCAGCCGGGACAGGTTTTACAATGAGCAGTTCTTC
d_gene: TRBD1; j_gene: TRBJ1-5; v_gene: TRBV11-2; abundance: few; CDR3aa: CASSLTGGGNQPQHF; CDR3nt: TGTGCCAGCAGCTTAACAGGGGGCGGTAATCAGCCCCAGCATTTT
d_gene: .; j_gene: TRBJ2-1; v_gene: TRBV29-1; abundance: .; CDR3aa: CSVEGGRPYNEQFF; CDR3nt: TGCAGCGTTGAAGGAGGGAGGCCTTACAATGAGCAGTTCTTC
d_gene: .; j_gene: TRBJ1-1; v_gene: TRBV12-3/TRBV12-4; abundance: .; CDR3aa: CASSDTGTLKAFF; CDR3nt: TGTGCCAGCAGTGACACAGGGACACTGAAAGCTTTCTTT
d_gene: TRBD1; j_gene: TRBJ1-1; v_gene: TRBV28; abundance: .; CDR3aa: CASSLGGQENTEAFF; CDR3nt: TGTGCCAGCAGTTTAGGTGGACAGGAAAACACTGAAGCTTTCTTT
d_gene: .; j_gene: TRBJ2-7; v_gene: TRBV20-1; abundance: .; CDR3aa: CSARDVTGRSYEQYF; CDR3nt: TGCAGTGCTAGAGATGTAACAGGGAGGTCCTACGAGCAGTACTTC
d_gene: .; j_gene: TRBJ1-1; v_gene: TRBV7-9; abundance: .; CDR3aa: CASSLGAGKAPF; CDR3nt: TGTGCCAGCAGCTTAGGGGCAGGGAAGGCCCCCTTT